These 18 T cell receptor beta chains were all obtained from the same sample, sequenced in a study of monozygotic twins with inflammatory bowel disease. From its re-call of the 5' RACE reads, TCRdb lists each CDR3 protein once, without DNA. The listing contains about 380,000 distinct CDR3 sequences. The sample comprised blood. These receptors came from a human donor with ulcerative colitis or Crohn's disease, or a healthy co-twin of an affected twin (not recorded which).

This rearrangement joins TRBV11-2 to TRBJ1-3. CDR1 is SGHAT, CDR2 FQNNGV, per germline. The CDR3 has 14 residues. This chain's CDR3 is CASSFKALGNTIYF.

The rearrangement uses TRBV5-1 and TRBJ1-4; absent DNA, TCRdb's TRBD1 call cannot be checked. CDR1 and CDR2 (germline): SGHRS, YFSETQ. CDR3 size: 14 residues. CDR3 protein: CASSPTVTLEKLFF.

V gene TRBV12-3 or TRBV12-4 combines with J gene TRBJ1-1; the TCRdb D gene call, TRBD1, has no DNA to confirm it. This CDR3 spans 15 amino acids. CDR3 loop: CASSSAVGGNTEAFF.

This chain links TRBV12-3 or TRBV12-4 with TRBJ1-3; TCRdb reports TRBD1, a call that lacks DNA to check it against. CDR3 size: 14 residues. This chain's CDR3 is CASSLVTAGNTIYF.

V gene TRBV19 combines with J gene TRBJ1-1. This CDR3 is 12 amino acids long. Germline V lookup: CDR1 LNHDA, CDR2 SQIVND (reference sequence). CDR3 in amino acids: CASSRNNTEAFF.

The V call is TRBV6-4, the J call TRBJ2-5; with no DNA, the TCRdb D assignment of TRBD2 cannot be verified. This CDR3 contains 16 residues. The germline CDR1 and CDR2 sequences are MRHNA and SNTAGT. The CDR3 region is CASSAWGPSYQETRYF.

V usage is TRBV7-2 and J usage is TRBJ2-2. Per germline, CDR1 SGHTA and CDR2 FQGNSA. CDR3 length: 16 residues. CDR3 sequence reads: CASSLAGIKPTGELFF.

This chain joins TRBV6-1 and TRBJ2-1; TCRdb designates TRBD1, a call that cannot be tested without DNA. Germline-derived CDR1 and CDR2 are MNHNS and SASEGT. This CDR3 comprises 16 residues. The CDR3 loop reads CASRLPGQGIFNEQFF.

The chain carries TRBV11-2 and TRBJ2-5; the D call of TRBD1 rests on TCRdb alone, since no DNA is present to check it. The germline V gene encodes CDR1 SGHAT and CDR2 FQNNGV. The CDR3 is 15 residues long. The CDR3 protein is CASSLGDRVIETQYF.

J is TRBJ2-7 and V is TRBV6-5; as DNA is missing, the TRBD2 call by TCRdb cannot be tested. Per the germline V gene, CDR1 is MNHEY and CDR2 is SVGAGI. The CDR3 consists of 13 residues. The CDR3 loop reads CASTPGSPYEQYF.

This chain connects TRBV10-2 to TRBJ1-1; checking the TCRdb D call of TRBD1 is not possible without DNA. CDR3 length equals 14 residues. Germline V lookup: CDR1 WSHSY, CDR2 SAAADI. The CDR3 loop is CASSEHSGMSEAFF.

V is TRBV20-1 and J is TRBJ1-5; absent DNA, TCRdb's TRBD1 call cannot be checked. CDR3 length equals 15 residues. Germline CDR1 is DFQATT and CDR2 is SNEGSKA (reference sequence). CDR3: CSARLQGARNQPQHF.

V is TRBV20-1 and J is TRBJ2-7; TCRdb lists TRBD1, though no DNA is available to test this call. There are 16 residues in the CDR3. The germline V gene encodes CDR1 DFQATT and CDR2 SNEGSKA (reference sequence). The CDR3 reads CSASQTDRDRPHEQYF.

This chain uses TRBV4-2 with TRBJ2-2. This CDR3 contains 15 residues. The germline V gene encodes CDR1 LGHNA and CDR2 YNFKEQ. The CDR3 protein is CASSQDPRNTGELFF.

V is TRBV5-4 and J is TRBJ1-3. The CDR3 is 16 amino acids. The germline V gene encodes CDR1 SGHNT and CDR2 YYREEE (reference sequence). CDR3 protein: CASSLEMGLSGNTIYF.

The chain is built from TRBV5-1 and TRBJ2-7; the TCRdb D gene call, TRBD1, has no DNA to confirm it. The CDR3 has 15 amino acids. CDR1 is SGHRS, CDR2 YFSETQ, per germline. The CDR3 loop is CASSDSTGGPYEQYF.

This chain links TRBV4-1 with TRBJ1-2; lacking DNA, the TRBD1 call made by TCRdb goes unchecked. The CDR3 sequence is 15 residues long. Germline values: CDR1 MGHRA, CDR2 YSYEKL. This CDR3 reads CASSQTPGTEGGYTF.

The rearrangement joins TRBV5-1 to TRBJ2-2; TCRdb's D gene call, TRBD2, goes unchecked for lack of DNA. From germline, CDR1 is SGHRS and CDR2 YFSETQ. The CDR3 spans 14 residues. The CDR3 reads CASSLGSGTGELFF.